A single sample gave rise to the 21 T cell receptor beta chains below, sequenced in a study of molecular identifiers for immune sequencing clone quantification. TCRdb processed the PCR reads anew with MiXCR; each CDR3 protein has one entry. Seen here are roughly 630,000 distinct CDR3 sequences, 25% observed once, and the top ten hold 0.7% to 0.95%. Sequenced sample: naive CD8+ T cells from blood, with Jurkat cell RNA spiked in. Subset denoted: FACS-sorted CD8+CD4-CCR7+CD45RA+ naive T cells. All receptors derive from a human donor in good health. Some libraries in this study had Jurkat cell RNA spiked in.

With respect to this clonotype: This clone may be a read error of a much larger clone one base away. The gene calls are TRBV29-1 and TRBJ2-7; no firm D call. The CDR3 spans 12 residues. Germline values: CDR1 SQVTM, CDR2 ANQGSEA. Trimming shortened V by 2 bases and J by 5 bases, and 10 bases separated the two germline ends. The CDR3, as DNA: TGCAGCGTTGAAAAGGGTAACGACGAGCAGTACTTC. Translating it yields CSVEKGNDEQYF.

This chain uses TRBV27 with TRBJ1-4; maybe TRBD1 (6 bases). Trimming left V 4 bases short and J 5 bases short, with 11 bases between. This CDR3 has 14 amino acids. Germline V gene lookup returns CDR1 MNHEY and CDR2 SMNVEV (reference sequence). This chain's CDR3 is CASSSRTANEKLFF. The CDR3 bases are TGTGCCAGCAGTTCAAGGACAGCGAATGAAAAACTGTTTTTT.

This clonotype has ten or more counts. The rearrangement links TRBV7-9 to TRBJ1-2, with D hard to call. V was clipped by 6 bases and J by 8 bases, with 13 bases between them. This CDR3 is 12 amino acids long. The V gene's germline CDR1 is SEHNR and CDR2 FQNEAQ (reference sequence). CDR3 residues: CASRGSPQGYTF. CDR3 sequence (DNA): TGTGCCAGCAGGGGGTCCCCTCAGGGCTACACCTTC.

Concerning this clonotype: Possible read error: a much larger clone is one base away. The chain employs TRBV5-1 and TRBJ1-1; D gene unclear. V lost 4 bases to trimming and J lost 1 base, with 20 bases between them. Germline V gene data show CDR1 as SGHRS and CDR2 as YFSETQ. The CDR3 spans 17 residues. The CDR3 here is CASSLTEQIDPNTEAFF. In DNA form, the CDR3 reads TGCGCCAGCAGCCTTACCGAACAGATAGATCCGAACACTGAAGCTTTCTTT.

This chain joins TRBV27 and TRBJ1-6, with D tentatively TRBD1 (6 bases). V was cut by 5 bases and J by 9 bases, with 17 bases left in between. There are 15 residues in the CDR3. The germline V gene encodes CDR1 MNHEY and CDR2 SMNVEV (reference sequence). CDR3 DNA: TGTGCCAGCAGTACCCTACAGGGCTTCGGTTCACCCCTCCACTTT. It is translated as CASSTLQGFGSPLHF.

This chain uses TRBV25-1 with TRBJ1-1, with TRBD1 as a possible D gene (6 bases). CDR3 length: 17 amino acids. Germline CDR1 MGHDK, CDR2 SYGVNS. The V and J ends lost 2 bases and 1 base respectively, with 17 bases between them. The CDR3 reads CASSEIYRTDPNTEAFF. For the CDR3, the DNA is TGTGCCAGCAGTGAAATATATCGGACAGATCCGAACACTGAAGCTTTCTTT.

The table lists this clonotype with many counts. As DNA, the CDR3 is TGTGCCTGGAGTGTAACCTACACCGGGGAGCTGTTTTTT. The encoded protein is CAWSVTYTGELFF. The genes are TRBV30 and TRBJ2-2; D is undetermined. The V gene's germline CDR1 is GTSNPN and CDR2 SVGIG (reference sequence). This CDR3 region has 13 residues. V was pared by 0 bases and J by 3 bases, with 5 bases between. The full variable domain, with the rest looked up from reference TRBV30 and TRBJ2-2, is SQTIHQWPATLVQPVGSPLSLECTVEGTSNPNLYWYRQAAGRGLQLLFYSVGIGQISSEVPQNLSASRPQDRQFILSSKKLLLSDSGFYLCAWSVTYTGELFFGEGSRLTVL.

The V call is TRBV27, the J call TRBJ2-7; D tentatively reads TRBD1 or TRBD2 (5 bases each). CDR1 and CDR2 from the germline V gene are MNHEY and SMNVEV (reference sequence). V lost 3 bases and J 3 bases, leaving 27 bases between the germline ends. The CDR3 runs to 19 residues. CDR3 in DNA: TGTGCCAGCAGTTTGTACCCCCCTCTCTCCGGGACGGCCGTCTACGAGCAGTACTTC. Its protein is CASSLYPPLSGTAVYEQYF.

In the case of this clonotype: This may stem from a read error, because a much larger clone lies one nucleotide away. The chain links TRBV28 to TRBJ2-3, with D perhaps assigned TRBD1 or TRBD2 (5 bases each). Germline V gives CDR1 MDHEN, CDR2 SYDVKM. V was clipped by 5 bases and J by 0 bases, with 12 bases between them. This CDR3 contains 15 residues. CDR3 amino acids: CASSLWWDSTDTQYF. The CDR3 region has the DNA TGTGCCAGCAGTCTTTGGTGGGACAGCACAGATACGCAGTATTTT.

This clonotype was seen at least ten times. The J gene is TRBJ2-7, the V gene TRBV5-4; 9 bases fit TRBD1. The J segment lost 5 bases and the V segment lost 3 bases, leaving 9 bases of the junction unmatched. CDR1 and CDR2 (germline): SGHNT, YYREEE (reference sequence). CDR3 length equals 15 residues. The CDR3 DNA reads TGTGCCAGCAGCTCTTCGGGACAGGGCTGGAACGAGCAGTACTTC. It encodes CASSSSGQGWNEQYF.

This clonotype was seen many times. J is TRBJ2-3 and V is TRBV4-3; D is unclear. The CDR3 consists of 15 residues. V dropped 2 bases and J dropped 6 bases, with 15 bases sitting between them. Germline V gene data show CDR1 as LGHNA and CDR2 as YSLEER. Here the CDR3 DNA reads TGCGCCAGCAGCCAATCCTACCTAGGCAGGGATACGCAGTATTTT. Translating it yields CASSQSYLGRDTQYF.

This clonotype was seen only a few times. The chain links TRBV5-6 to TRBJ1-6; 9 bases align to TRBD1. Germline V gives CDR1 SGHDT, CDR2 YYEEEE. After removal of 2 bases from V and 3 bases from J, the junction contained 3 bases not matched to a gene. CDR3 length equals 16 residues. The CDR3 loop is CASSLKTGGYNSPLHF. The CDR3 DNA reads TGTGCCAGCAGCTTAAAGACAGGGGGCTATAATTCACCCCTCCACTTT.

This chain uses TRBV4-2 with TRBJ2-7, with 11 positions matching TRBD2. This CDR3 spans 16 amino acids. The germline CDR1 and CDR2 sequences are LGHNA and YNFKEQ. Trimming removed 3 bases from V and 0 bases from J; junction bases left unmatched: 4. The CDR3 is CASSHLAGGSSYEQYF. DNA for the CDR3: TGTGCCAGCAGCCATCTAGCGGGAGGTTCCTCCTACGAGCAGTACTTC.

The CDR3 loop is CASAFTSGDPYEQYF. The CDR3 bases are TGTGCCAGCGCCTTCACTAGCGGGGACCCCTACGAGCAGTACTTC. The chain links TRBV19 to TRBJ2-7; 10 nucleotides line up with TRBD2. This CDR3 is built from 15 residues. V gave up 9 bases and J gave up 2 bases; unmatched junction bases: 10. CDR1 LNHDA and CDR2 SQIVND come from the germline V gene (reference sequence).

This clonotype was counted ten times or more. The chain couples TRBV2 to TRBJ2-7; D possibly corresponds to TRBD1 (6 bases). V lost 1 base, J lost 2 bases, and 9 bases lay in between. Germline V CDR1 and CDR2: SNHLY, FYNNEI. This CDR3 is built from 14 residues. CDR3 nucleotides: TGTGCCAGCAGTGAAGGGGACAAAGCCTACGAGCAGTACTTC. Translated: CASSEGDKAYEQYF.

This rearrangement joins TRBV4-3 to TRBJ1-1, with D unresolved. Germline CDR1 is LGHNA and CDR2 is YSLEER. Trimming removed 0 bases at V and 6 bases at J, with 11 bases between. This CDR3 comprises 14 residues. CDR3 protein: CASSQERATPEAFF. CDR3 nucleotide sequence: TGCGCCAGCAGCCAAGAAAGGGCCACCCCTGAAGCTTTCTTT.

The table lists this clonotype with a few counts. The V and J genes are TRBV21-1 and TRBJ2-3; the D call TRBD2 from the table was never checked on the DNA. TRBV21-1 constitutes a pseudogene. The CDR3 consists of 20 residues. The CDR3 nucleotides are TGTGCCAGCAGCAGAAAGCGCGCTGTTCTGCGGGAGGGCGGGACAGATACGCAGTATTTT. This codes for CASSRKRAVLREGGTDTQYF.

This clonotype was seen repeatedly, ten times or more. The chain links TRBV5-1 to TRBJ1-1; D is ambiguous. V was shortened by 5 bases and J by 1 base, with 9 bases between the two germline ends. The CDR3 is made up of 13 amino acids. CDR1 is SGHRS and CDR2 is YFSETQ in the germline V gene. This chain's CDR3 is CASRWTGNTEAFF. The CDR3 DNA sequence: TGCGCCAGCAGGTGGACGGGGAACACTGAAGCTTTCTTT.

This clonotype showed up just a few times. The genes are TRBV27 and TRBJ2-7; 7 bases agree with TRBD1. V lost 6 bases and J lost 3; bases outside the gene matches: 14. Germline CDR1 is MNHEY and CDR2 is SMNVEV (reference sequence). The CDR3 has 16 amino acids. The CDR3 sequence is CASSPTGQGEIYEQYF. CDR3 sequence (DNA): TGTGCCAGCAGCCCTACGGGGCAGGGGGAAATCTACGAGCAGTACTTC.

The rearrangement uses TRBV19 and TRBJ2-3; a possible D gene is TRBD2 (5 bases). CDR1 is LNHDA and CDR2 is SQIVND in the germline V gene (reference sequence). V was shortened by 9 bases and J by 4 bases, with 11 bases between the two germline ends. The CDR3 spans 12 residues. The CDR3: CARRTGADTQYF. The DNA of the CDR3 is TGTGCCAGAAGGACTGGAGCAGATACGCAGTATTTT.

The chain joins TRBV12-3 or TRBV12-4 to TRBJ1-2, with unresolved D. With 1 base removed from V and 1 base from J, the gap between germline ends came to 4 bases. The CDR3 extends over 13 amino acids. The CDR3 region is CASSLGVNYGYTF. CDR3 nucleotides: TGTGCCAGCAGTTTAGGGGTTAACTATGGCTACACCTTC.